The rows below give T cell receptor beta chains drawn from one sample of a study of spatial heterogeneity in lung cancer. TCRdb re-called the 5' RACE reads with MiXCR, one entry per CDR3 protein. In the table there are more than 50,000 distinct CDR3 sequences, around 7% of which are singletons. The input for sequencing was PBMCs, taken at surgery. The source is a female donor with early-stage non-small cell lung cancer. CDR3s include the opening cysteine and the closing phenylalanine or tryptophan. The D gene is left open where the match is weak. Not every row has a clone size; where given, it reads once, few, many or a size class.

v_call,j_call,clone_size,d_call,cdr3_aa,cdr3_nt
TRBV12-3/TRBV12-4,TRBJ2-7,few,NA,CTSSFGIMSEQYF,TGTACCAGCAGTTTCGGGATTATGAGCGAGCAGTACTTC
TRBV12-3/TRBV12-4,TRBJ2-1,many,NA,CASASPGGPQFF,TGTGCCAGCGCCTCCCCCGGGGGCCCCCAGTTCTTC
TRBV9,TRBJ2-3,NA,TRBD2,CASSSGPTDTQYF,TGTGCCAGTTCTAGCGGCCCCACAGATACGCAGTATTTT
TRBV28,TRBJ1-4,many,NA,CASSLPLGTAMGKLFF,TGTGCCAGCAGTCTTCCACTAGGGACGGCAATGGGAAAACTGTTTTTT
TRBV5-4,TRBJ1-4,many,NA,CASSAGTGGHEKLFF,TGTGCCAGCAGCGCAGGTACAGGCGGGCATGAAAAACTGTTTTTT
TRBV4-3,TRBJ2-2,many,NA,CASSLGAVNTGELFF,TGCGCCAGCAGCCTCGGGGCGGTAAACACCGGGGAGCTGTTTTTT
TRBV19,TRBJ1-1,many,TRBD1,CASSISLTGPRMNTEAFF,TGTGCCAGTAGTATCTCGTTGACAGGGCCCCGAATGAACACTGAAGCTTTCTTT
TRBV12-3/TRBV12-4,TRBJ2-1,many,NA,CASSSGTTAHEQFF,TGTGCCAGCAGTTCCGGGACAACAGCCCATGAGCAGTTCTTC
TRBV30,TRBJ1-1,NA,NA,CAWSIGPNTEAFF,TGTGCCTGGAGTATCGGACCGAACACTGAAGCTTTCTTT
TRBV7-6,TRBJ2-2,few,TRBD1,CASSLVGTVTGELFF,TGTGCCAGCAGCTTAGTTGGGACAGTAACCGGGGAGCTGTTTTTT
TRBV29-1,TRBJ1-3,many,TRBD1,CSVAGTGGRTGNTIYF,TGCAGCGTTGCTGGGACAGGGGGAAGGACTGGAAACACCATATATTTT
TRBV9,TRBJ2-1,many,NA,CASSLPGAGLGEQFF,TGTGCCAGCAGCCTCCCGGGGGCAGGGTTGGGTGAGCAGTTCTTC
TRBV27,TRBJ1-2,NA,TRBD1,CASGRDRHNYGYTF,TGTGCCAGCGGGAGGGACAGACATAACTATGGCTACACCTTC
TRBV28,TRBJ2-3,many,TRBD2,CASLTGGPWTDTQYF,TGTGCCAGCCTCACGGGGGGGCCTTGGACAGATACGCAGTATTTT
TRBV7-7,TRBJ2-5,many,TRBD2,CASSNRGGQETQYF,TGTGCTAGCAGCAATCGGGGGGGTCAAGAGACCCAGTACTTC
TRBV2,TRBJ2-3,few,NA,CASRAGSGTDTQYF,TGTGCCAGCAGGGCAGGGTCGGGCACAGATACGCAGTATTTT
TRBV19,TRBJ1-2,NA,TRBD1,CAVDRGNGYTF,TGTGCTGTGGACAGGGGGAATGGCTACACCTTC
TRBV7-2,TRBJ2-2,many,NA,CASSSDYTGELFF,TGTGCCAGCAGCTCCGACTACACCGGGGAGCTGTTTTTT
TRBV5-1,TRBJ2-7,many,NA,CASSGVREQYF,TGCGCCAGCAGCGGCGTCCGGGAGCAGTACTTC
TRBV19,TRBJ1-5,NA,NA,CATSDSGQPQHF,TGTGCCACCTCTGACTCGGGGCAGCCCCAGCATTTT
TRBV5-1,TRBJ2-5,NA,TRBD2,CASSLSPLAGQETQYF,TGCGCCAGCAGCTTGAGCCCACTAGCGGGTCAAGAGACCCAGTACTTC
TRBV12-3/TRBV12-4,TRBJ2-1,many,TRBD2,CASTRLGTSGGVYNEQFF,TGTGCCAGCACCCGTCTCGGGACTAGCGGGGGGGTCTACAATGAGCAGTTCTTC
TRBV7-2,TRBJ1-6,few,NA,CASSRTGTTNNSPLHF,TGTGCCAGCAGCCGAACCGGGACGACCAATAATTCACCCCTCCACTTT
TRBV9,TRBJ2-3,many,NA,CASSASRGGTDTQYF,TGTGCCAGCAGCGCTTCCCGGGGTGGCACAGATACGCAGTATTTT
TRBV12-3/TRBV12-4,TRBJ1-5,NA,NA,CASRETANQPQHF,TGTGCCAGCCGGGAGACAGCCAATCAGCCCCAGCATTTT
TRBV9,TRBJ2-2,many,TRBD2,CASSVEAGGTGELFF,TGTGCCAGCAGCGTAGAGGCGGGGGGCACCGGGGAGCTGTTTTTT
TRBV4-1,TRBJ2-3,NA,NA,CASSQVGLSTDTQYF,TGCGCCAGCAGCCAAGTAGGACTAAGCACAGATACGCAGTATTTT
TRBV29-1,TRBJ1-4,many,NA,CSVGDEKLFF,TGCAGCGTCGGGGACGAGAAACTGTTTTTT
TRBV5-1,TRBJ2-7,many,NA,CASRPQLTSSYEQYF,TGCGCCAGCAGACCGCAGCTCACAAGCTCCTACGAGCAGTACTTC
TRBV4-1,TRBJ1-5,few,NA,CASSQGYVSNQPQHF,TGCGCCAGCAGCCAAGGTTACGTTAGCAATCAGCCCCAGCATTTT
TRBV2,TRBJ2-1,once,NA,CASSDSRLNEQFF,TGTGCCAGCAGTGATTCGCGACTAAATGAGCAGTTCTTC
TRBV4-3,TRBJ2-4,few,NA,CASSHRQLGHNIQYF,TGCGCCAGCAGCCACAGACAGTTGGGACATAACATTCAGTACTTC
TRBV20-1,TRBJ1-5,many,NA,CSARSSNQPQHF,TGCAGTGCTAGATCTAGCAATCAGCCCCAGCATTTT
TRBV4-1,TRBJ2-3,many,NA,CASSHEDRVGDTQYF,TGCGCCAGCAGCCACGAGGACAGAGTCGGAGATACGCAGTATTTT
TRBV9,TRBJ2-6,few,NA,CASSVGPLGANVLTF,TGTGCCAGCAGCGTAGGACCTCTGGGGGCCAACGTCCTGACTTTC
TRBV5-1,TRBJ2-7,NA,NA,CASSLGTAITYEQYF,TGCGCCAGCAGCTTAGGGACGGCTATTACCTACGAGCAGTACTTC
TRBV5-1,TRBJ2-7,few,TRBD1,CASSLARDRGTYEQYF,TGCGCCAGCAGCTTGGCCCGGGACAGGGGAACCTACGAGCAGTACTTC
TRBV10-1,TRBJ2-3,NA,NA,CASSYDRGTDTQYF,TGCGCCAGCAGTTACGACAGAGGCACAGATACGCAGTATTTT
TRBV20-1,TRBJ1-5,many,NA,CSARQENNQPQHF,TGCAGTGCTAGACAGGAGAACAATCAGCCCCAGCATTTT
TRBV30,TRBJ1-1,many,NA,CAWSERGGTEAFF,TGTGCCTGGAGTGAAAGAGGGGGAACTGAAGCTTTCTTT
TRBV12-3/TRBV12-4,TRBJ2-2,many,NA,CASSFLGSGELFF,TGTGCCAGCAGTTTCCTGGGGTCCGGGGAGCTGTTTTTT
TRBV5-4,TRBJ2-3,many,TRBD2,CASSIPAGRTDTQYF,TGTGCCAGCAGCATTCCAGCGGGACGCACAGATACGCAGTATTTT
TRBV19,TRBJ1-4,many,NA,CASSYDTGPGREKLFF,TGTGCCAGTAGTTATGACACTGGCCCAGGGCGTGAAAAACTGTTTTTT
TRBV2,TRBJ2-3,many,TRBD2,CASRKLAGGTDTQYF,TGTGCCAGCAGAAAACTAGCGGGGGGCACAGATACGCAGTATTTT
TRBV24-1,TRBJ1-1,medium-sized,NA,CATRGTEAFF,TGTGCCACCAGAGGCACTGAAGCTTTCTTT
TRBV28,TRBJ2-5,many,TRBD1,CASSIPTGFETQYF,TGTGCCAGCAGTATCCCGACAGGGTTTGAGACCCAGTACTTC
TRBV7-8,TRBJ1-1,few,TRBD1,CASSVGGAGTEAFF,TGTGCCAGCAGCGTAGGGGGCGCGGGTACTGAAGCTTTCTTT
TRBV2,TRBJ1-5,many,TRBD1,CASQTGQGAFQPQHF,TGTGCCAGCCAGACCGGACAGGGGGCTTTTCAGCCCCAGCATTTT
TRBV6-1,TRBJ2-3,few,NA,CASTLPSTDTQYF,TGTGCCAGCACCTTACCAAGCACAGATACGCAGTATTTT
TRBV20-1,TRBJ1-2,many,NA,CSARASPYRDGYTF,TGCAGTGCTAGAGCTTCTCCTTACAGGGACGGCTACACCTTC
TRBV6-2/TRBV6-3,TRBJ1-2,NA,NA,CASSYSTGYGYTF,TGTGCCAGCAGTTACTCGACGGGGTATGGCTACACCTTC
TRBV7-3,TRBJ2-1,many,TRBD2,CASSVSGGAQYEQFF,TGTGCCAGCAGCGTTAGCGGGGGGGCGCAGTATGAGCAGTTCTTC
TRBV29-1,TRBJ1-4,many,TRBD1,CSVDPGQGNEKLFF,TGCAGCGTTGACCCGGGACAGGGGAATGAAAAACTGTTTTTT
TRBV6-2/TRBV6-3,TRBJ2-1,NA,TRBD2,CASSRTRGYNEQFF,TGTGCCAGCAGTCGGACTAGGGGATACAATGAGCAGTTCTTC
TRBV20-1,TRBJ2-1,many,NA,CSASWRSWAFEQFF,TGCAGTGCTAGTTGGCGGTCCTGGGCGTTTGAGCAGTTCTTC